This T cell receptor (beta chain) emerged from a study of blood T cells in healthy people across ages. Through a sample-barcoded 5' primer and a J-beta primer mix, a second PCR was run for roughly 6 to 11 cycles. Per sample, CDR3-containing paired-end reads numbered at least 2.5 million. TCRdb itself ran the 5' RACE reads through MiXCR, one entry per CDR3 protein. The sample consists of 750,000 to 950,000 distinct CDR3 sequences, just under 30% of them appearing once. This CDR3 spans 11 amino acids. V lost 4 bases, J lost 5 bases, and 8 bases lay in between. Germline values: CDR1 DFQATT, CDR2 SNEGSKA (reference sequence). These data also featured in a second study, about T cells of mothers and their children. That work states: The second PCR's M1S primer added sample barcodes and 2-4 random nucleotides.

The chain employs TRBV20-1 and TRBJ2-5; D gene unclear. Sequencing was carried out using blood. The sequence was collected from a middle-aged woman in good health. The CDR3: CSANAQETQYF. The CDR3 DNA sequence: TGCAGTGCTAACGCCCAGGAGACCCAGTACTTC.